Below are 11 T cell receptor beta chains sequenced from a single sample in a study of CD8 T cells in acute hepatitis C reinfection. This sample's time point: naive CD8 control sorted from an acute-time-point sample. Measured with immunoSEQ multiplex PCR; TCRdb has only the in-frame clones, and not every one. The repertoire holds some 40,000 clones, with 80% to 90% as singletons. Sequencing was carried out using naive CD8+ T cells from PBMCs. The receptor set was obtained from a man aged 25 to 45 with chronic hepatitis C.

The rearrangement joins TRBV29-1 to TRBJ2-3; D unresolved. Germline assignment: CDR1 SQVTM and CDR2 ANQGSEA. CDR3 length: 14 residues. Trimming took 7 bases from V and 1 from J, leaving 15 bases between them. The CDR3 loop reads CSGESGFGTDTQYF. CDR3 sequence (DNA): TGCAGCGGCGAGTCAGGATTTGGCACAGATACGCAGTATTTT.

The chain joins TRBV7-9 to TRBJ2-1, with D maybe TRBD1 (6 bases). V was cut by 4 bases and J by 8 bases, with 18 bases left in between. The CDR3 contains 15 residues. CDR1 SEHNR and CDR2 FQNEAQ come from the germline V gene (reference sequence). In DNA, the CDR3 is TGTGCCAGCAGCTCTGTTGGACAGATTCTGGATGAGCAGTTCTTC. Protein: CASSSVGQILDEQFF.

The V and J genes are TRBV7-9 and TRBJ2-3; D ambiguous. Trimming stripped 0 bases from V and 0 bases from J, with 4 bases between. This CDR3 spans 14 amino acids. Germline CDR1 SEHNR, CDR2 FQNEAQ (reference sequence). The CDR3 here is CASSLAVSTDTQYF. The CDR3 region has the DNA TGTGCCAGCAGCTTAGCAGTAAGCACAGATACGCAGTATTTT.

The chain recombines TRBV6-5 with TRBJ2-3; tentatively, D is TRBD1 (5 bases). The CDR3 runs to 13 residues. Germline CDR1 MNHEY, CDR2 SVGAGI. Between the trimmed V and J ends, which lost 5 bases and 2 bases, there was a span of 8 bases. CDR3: CASSLTDTDTQYF. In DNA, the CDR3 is TGTGCCAGCAGTCTGACAGACACAGATACGCAGTATTTT.

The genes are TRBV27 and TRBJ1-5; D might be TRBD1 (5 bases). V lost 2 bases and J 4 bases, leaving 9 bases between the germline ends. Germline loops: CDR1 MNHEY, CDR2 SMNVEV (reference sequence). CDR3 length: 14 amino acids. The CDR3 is CASSLLGGNQPQHF. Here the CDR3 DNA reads TGTGCCAGCAGTTTACTTGGGGGGAATCAGCCCCAGCATTTT.

The CDR3 loop is CASSLDRGQPQHF. The CDR3 DNA reads TGTGCCAGCAGTCTCGACAGGGGCCAGCCCCAGCATTTT. V gene TRBV27 combines with J gene TRBJ1-5, with 8 nucleotides matching TRBD1. The length of the CDR3 is 13 residues. V dropped 5 bases and J dropped 7; count of bases not matched to a gene: 4. The germline V gene encodes CDR1 MNHEY and CDR2 SMNVEV (reference sequence).

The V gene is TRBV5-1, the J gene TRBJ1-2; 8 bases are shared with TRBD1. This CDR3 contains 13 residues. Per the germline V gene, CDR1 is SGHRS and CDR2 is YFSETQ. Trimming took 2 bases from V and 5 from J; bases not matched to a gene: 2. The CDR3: CASSFGTGYGYTF. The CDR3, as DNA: TGCGCCAGCAGCTTCGGGACAGGTTATGGCTACACCTTC.

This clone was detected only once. The CDR3: CASSSVRGRPGNEQFF. Here the CDR3 DNA reads TGTGCCAGCAGCTCAGTCAGGGGGCGCCCAGGCAATGAGCAGTTCTTC. The chain has TRBV11-2 and TRBJ2-1; 8 bases align to TRBD1. The germline V gene encodes CDR1 SGHAT and CDR2 FQNNGV. With 4 bases clipped from V and 6 bases from J, the junction kept 11 bases outside the gene matches. The CDR3 extends over 16 amino acids.

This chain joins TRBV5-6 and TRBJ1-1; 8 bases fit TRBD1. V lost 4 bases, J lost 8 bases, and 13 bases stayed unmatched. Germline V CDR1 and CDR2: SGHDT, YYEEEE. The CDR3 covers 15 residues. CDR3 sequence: CASSLTPTGQGEAFF. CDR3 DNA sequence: TGTGCCAGCAGCCTAACCCCGACTGGACAGGGCGAAGCTTTCTTT.

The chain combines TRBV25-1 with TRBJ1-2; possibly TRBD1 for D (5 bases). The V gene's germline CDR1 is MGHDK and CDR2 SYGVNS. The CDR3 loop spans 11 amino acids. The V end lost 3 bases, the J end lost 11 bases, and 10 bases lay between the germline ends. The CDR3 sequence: CASSEGERYTF. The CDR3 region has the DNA TGTGCCAGCAGTGAGGGGGAACGGTACACCTTC.

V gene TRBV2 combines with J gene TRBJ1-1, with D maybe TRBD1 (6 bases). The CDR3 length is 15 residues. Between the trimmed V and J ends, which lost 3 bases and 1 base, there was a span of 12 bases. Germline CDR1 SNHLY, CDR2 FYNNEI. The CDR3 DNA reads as TGTGCCAGCAGTGATGGAACAGGGACGAACACTGAAGCTTTCTTT. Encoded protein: CASSDGTGTNTEAFF. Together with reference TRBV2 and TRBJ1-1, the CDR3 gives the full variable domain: EPEVTQTPSHQVTQMGQEVILRCVPISNHLYFYWYRQILGQKVEFLVSFYNNEISEKSEIFDDQFSVERPDGSNFTLKIRSTKLEDSAMYFCASSDGTGTNTEAFFGQGTRLTVV.